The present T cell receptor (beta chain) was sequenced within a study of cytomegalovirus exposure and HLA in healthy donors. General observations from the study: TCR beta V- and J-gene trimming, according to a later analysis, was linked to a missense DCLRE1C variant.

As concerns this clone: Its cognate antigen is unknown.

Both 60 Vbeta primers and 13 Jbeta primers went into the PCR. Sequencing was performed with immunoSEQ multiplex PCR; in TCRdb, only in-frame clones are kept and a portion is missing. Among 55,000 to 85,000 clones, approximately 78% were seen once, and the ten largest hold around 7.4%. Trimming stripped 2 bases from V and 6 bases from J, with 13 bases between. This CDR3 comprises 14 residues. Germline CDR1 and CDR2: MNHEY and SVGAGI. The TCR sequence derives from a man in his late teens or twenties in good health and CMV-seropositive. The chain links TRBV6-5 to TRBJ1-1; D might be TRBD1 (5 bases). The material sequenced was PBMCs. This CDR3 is CASSYQGREAEAFF. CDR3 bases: TGTGCCAGCAGTTACCAGGGTCGAGAAGCTGAAGCTTTCTTT.